A single sample gave rise to the 10 T cell receptor beta chains below, sequenced in a study of blood T cell repertoires in COVID-19. Libraries were prepared by immunoSEQ multiplex PCR; TCRdb keeps only in-frame clonotypes and omits some of them. The sample holds some 70,000 clones, about 90% seen once. Material for sequencing was peripheral blood. All receptors come from a woman aged 45-65 years with COVID-19, enrolled during active disease.

This sequence joins TRBV11-3 and TRBJ2-1, with D possibly being TRBD1 (6 bases). The germline V gene encodes CDR1 SGHNT and CDR2 YENEEA. Trimming left V 5 bases short and J 3 bases short, with 14 bases between. The CDR3 runs to 15 residues. CDR3 sequence (DNA): TGTGCCAGCAGCCGCCGGACAGAGTACTACAATGAGCAGTTCTTC. Amino acids: CASSRRTEYYNEQFF.

The chain has TRBV19 and TRBJ2-3, with a weak D call TRBD1 (6 bases). Germline loops: CDR1 LNHDA, CDR2 SQIVND (reference sequence). The CDR3 has 14 residues. Trimming took off 6 bases at V and 1 base at J, with 11 bases between the two ends. The CDR3 coding sequence is TGTGCCAGTAGCCCCAGACAGGGCACAGATACGCAGTATTTT. Translated, it gives CASSPRQGTDTQYF.

The rearrangement uses TRBV23-1 and TRBJ2-6, with 8 bases that match TRBD2. TRBV23-1 is noted as an ORF with a role that remains uncertain. The CDR3 runs 22 residues. V was pared by 0 bases and J by 3 bases, with 19 bases of the junction left unmatched. The CDR3 DNA reads as TGCGCCAGCAGTCAATCGGGCGGGGGGCCTTGGGGCTTAAAGTGTGGGGCCAACGTCCTGACTTTC. Translation gives CASSQSGGGPWGLKCGANVLTF.

This chain links TRBV29-1 with TRBJ2-1; 9 positions agree with TRBD1. The CDR3 is made up of 13 amino acids. CDR1 is SQVTM, CDR2 ANQGSEA, per germline. The ends lost 6 bases at V and 6 bases at J; junction bases unmatched: 6. CDR3 sequence: CSVAGQGGNEQFF. The CDR3 DNA reads as TGCAGCGTGGCGGGACAGGGAGGCAATGAGCAGTTCTTC.

This chain joins TRBV10-3 and TRBJ2-2, with TRBD1 matching 10 bases. Per the germline V gene, CDR1 is ENHRY and CDR2 is SYGVKD. The CDR3 spans 16 residues. Germline trimming cut 6 bases from V and 2 bases from J; bases unmatched to any gene: 6. CDR3 DNA: TGTGCCATCAGAACTTGGGACAGGGGAAACACCGGGGAGCTGTTTTTT. Encoded protein: CAIRTWDRGNTGELFF.

The chain joins TRBV28 to TRBJ1-1; 7 bases align to TRBD1. After removal of 2 bases from V and 5 bases from J, the junction contained 11 bases not matched to a gene. The CDR3 is made up of 16 amino acids. Germline-derived CDR1 and CDR2 are MDHEN and SYDVKM. The CDR3 DNA is TGTGCCAGCAGTTTAAAACGACAGGGAATCAAAACTGAAGCTTTCTTT. Its protein is CASSLKRQGIKTEAFF.

The rearrangement joins TRBV2 to TRBJ2-1; D not resolved. CDR3 size: 13 residues. The germline V gene encodes CDR1 SNHLY and CDR2 FYNNEI. Trimming removed 5 bases at V and 4 bases at J, with 9 bases between. The CDR3 nucleotides are TGTGCCAGCAGTATCGGTGATTACAATGAGCAGTTCTTC. Translating gives CASSIGDYNEQFF.

The chain employs TRBV7-9 and TRBJ2-3, with 8 nucleotides matching TRBD2. CDR3 length: 15 residues. Germline trimming cut 2 bases from V and 5 bases from J; bases unmatched to any gene: 6. Germline V gene sequence: CDR1 SEHNR, CDR2 FQNEAQ (reference sequence). Here the CDR3 reads CASSLRGGQGDTQYF. As DNA, the CDR3 is TGTGCCAGCAGCTTACGGGGGGGGCAAGGAGATACGCAGTATTTT.

The chain uses TRBV7-9 and TRBJ1-1; tentatively, D is TRBD1 (6 bases). V was trimmed by 5 bases and J by 1 base, leaving 11 bases between them. The CDR3 totals 14 residues. Germline-derived CDR1 and CDR2 are SEHNR and FQNEAQ (reference sequence). The CDR3 sequence is CASSPGTSNTEAFF. The CDR3 DNA reads as TGTGCCAGCAGCCCTGGGACATCGAACACTGAAGCTTTCTTT. The full variable domain, in which reference TRBV7-9 and TRBJ1-1 provide the parts outside the CDR3, is DTGVSQNPRHKITKRGQNVTFRCDPISEHNRLYWYRQTLGQGPEFLTYFQNEAQLEKSRLLSDRFSAERPKGSFSTLEIQRTEQGDSAMYLCASSPGTSNTEAFFGQGTRLTVV.

This chain links TRBV2 with TRBJ2-1; D perhaps matches TRBD2 (6 bases). The length of the CDR3 is 14 residues. V shed 7 bases and J shed 10 bases, with 20 bases lying between them. Germline CDR1 and CDR2: SNHLY and FYNNEI. DNA for the CDR3: TGTGCCAGCACCGAACTCGGACCCCGGGGGGAGCAGTTCTTC. It translates to CASTELGPRGEQFF.